The 32 T cell receptor beta chains given below trace back to one sample, sequenced in a study of tumor-infiltrating lymphocytes in primary liver carcinoma. Production of TCR beta cDNA used roughly 480 ng total RNA together with a constant-region primer. Slightly modified ARM-PCR, run as three nested multiplex PCR rounds, produced the TCR beta libraries. TRBV1-TRBV30 forward and Cbeta reverse primers drove the first two roughly 10-cycle rounds. TCRdb redid the calling of the multiplex PCR reads with MiXCR, one entry per CDR3 protein. The table shows approximately 330,000 distinct CDR3 sequences, with roughly two thirds occurring only once. The source of the blood RNA was unsorted whole blood, and germline DNA was extracted as well. The sample taken for sequencing was peripheral blood. Receptors were obtained from a man between 35 and 55 years old with primary liver carcinoma and hepatitis B virus infection.

This clonotype was detected once. One base away lies a much larger clone, so this may be a sequencing read error. The chain carries TRBV28 and TRBJ2-7; no clear D gene. The germline V gene has CDR1 MDHEN and CDR2 SYDVKM. The V gene lost 5 bases and the J gene lost 6 bases, with 20 bases spanning the gap. The CDR3 totals 15 residues. The CDR3: CASSPRHAYPLEQYF. CDR3 in DNA: TGTGCCAGCAGTCCAAGACATGCGTACCCCCTCGAGCAGTACTTC.

On this clonotype: Without the conserved terminal phenylalanine or tryptophan, this CDR3 likely stems from a read error. Because the CDR3's place on the DNA is in doubt, the DNA is left out and the CDR3 is given as listed by TCRdb. The rearrangement uses TRBV6-5 and TRBJ2-1; the D call TRBD1 from the table was never checked on the DNA. The germline gives CDR1 MNHEY, CDR2 SVGAGI. With termini counted, the CDR3 has 15 amino acids. CDR3: CASSPGPLTHNEQFS.

The sample holds one count of this clonotype. A much bigger clone sits one base away, suggesting this may be a read error. The CDR3 does not end in the conserved phenylalanine or tryptophan, so this is likely a read error. The CDR3 region has the DNA TGTGCCAGCACCCCTGGGACTAGCGGGAACAATGAGCAGTTCCTC. It codes for CASTPGTSGNNEQFL. J is TRBJ2-1 and V is TRBV12-3 or TRBV12-4, with 13 bases aligning to TRBD2. The CDR3 is made up of 15 amino acids. J lost 5 bases, V lost 7 bases, and 5 bases had no gene match.

On this clonotype itself: The germline gene is not matched at one end of the junction; a read error may be the cause. This chain connects TRBV11-2 to TRBJ2-5; TRBD2 agrees at 10 bases. CDR3 length equals 15 residues. Germline V gene data show CDR1 as SGHAT and CDR2 as FQNNGV. The chain's CDR3 is CASSMKLAGRETQYF. DNA for the CDR3: TGTGCCAGCAGCATGAAACTAGCGGGGCGAGAGACTCAGTACTTC.

A word on this clonotype: A clone one base away is much larger, so this may be a read error. CDR3 sequence (DNA): TGTGTCAGCAGTCTGGGAGGCAGACCGAACACTGAAGCTTTCTTT. As protein: CVSSLGGRPNTEAFF. The chain is built from TRBV12-3 or TRBV12-4 and TRBJ1-1; D is unresolved. This CDR3 has 15 residues.

To note about this clonotype: A much larger clone differs from this one at a single base, so this may be a read error. This chain joins TRBV6-2 or TRBV6-3 and TRBJ2-4, with 12 bases lining up with TRBD2. This CDR3 spans 13 amino acids. Germline V gene data show CDR1 as MNHEY and CDR2 as SVGEGT. CDR3 protein: CANSYSRTSGIHF. In nucleotides, the CDR3 is TGTGCCAACAGTTACTCCCGGACTAGCGGGATACACTTC.

Regarding this clonotype: This clone may be a read error of a much larger clone one base away. The V gene is TRBV5-6, the J gene TRBJ2-3; D not certain. This CDR3 spans 15 amino acids. Germline-derived CDR1 and CDR2 are SGHDT and YYEEEE. Trimming pared 0 bases from V and 0 bases from J, leaving 8 bases between. In nucleotides, the CDR3 is TGTGCCAGCAGCTTGGTTGGGATTAGCACAGATACGCAGTATTTT. This encodes CASSLVGISTDTQYF. Full variable domain (rest looked up from reference TRBV5-6 and TRBJ2-3): DAGVTQSPTHLIKTRGQQVTLRCSPKSGHDTVSWYQQALGQGPQFIFQYYEEEERQRGNFPDRFSGHQFPNYSSELNVNALLLGDSALYLCASSLVGISTDTQYFGPGTRLTVL.

Regarding this clonotype: One junction end does not reproduce the germline sequence, and a read error may be involved. This sequence joins TRBV6-5 and TRBJ2-3; D might be TRBD1 or TRBD2, each matching 5 bases. The CDR3 spans 15 residues. Germline V gene lookup returns CDR1 MNHEY and CDR2 SVGAGI. The CDR3 sequence is CARSRGTAEPDTQYF. In nucleotides, the CDR3 is TGTGCCAGAAGCCGAGGGACGGCTGAACCCGATACACAGTATTTT.

This clonotype was recorded only once. Mismatch with germline at one junction end may stem from a read error. This rearrangement joins TRBV29-1 to TRBJ2-4; D tentatively reads TRBD1 or TRBD2 (5 bases each). The CDR3 spans 15 residues. Germline V gives CDR1 SQVTM, CDR2 ANQGSEA. The CDR3 nucleotides read TGCAGCGTCGGGACCAGGATTTTAGCCAAAAATATTCAGTACTTC. Translating it yields CSVGTRILAKNIQYF. Based on the CDR3 plus reference TRBV29-1 and TRBJ2-4, the full variable domain is SAVISQKPSRDICQRGTSLTIQCQVDSQVTMMFWYRQQPGQSLTLIATANQGSEATYESGFVIDKFPISRPNLTFSTLTVSNMSPEDSSIYLCSVGTRILAKNIQYFGAGTRLSVL.

On this clonotype: A much larger clone lies one base from this, so it may be a read error. This chain joins TRBV13 and TRBJ2-7, with 8 positions matching TRBD2. The CDR3 extends over 14 amino acids. V trimming: 0 bases; J trimming: 4 bases; junction bases outside the gene matches: 2. CDR1 and CDR2 (germline): PRHDT, FYEKMQ (reference sequence). CDR3 protein: CASSLGTSEYEQYF. The CDR3 bases are TGTGCCAGCAGCTTAGGGACTAGCGAATACGAGCAGTACTTC.

Comment on this clonotype: A much larger clone is a single base away; this may be a read error. The rearrangement uses TRBV6-5 and TRBJ2-3; D possibly corresponds to TRBD2 (5 bases). The V end lost 10 bases, the J end lost 6 bases, and 14 bases lay between the germline ends. The CDR3 runs to 12 residues. Germline CDR1 and CDR2: MNHEY and SVGAGI. This chain's CDR3 is CATSGGRDTQYF. The CDR3 DNA reads TGTGCCACCAGCGGTGGTAGGGATACGCAGTATTTT.

On this clonotype: Given a much more abundant clone one base away, this may be a read error. The chain uses TRBV10-3 and TRBJ2-7; 10 nucleotides line up with TRBD2. The CDR3 extends over 15 amino acids. V was pared by 6 bases and J by 4 bases, with 9 bases of the junction left unmatched. Germline V gives CDR1 ENHRY, CDR2 SYGVKD. CDR3 residues: CAIRETSGQLYEQYF. As DNA, the CDR3 is TGTGCCATCAGAGAGACTAGCGGGCAACTTTACGAGCAGTACTTC.

Worth noting for this clonotype: The conserved closing phenylalanine or tryptophan is absent in this CDR3, likely reflecting a read error. The chain couples TRBV7-8 to TRBJ2-7; 7 nucleotides agree with TRBD2. The CDR3 covers 14 residues. Germline V gene sequence: CDR1 SGHVS, CDR2 FQNEAQ. The CDR3 DNA reads TGTACCAGCAGCCCGGGGGGAACATCCTATGAGCAGTACTTG. This sequence encodes CTSSPGGTSYEQYL.

The sample holds many counts of this clonotype. The chain employs TRBV14 and TRBJ2-3; D unresolved. CDR1 and CDR2 (germline): SGHDN, FVKESK. V lost 4 bases, J lost 6 bases, and 11 bases lay in between. The CDR3 spans 13 residues. The CDR3 sequence: CASSLTWTDTQYF. In nucleotides, the CDR3 is TGTGCCAGCAGCCTTACGTGGACGGATACGCAGTATTTT.

The table lists this clonotype with many counts. The chain joins TRBV11-2 to TRBJ1-2; D is unclear. From germline, CDR1 is SGHAT and CDR2 FQNNGV. The ends were cut back, 8 bases at V and 13 bases at J, with 17 bases in the middle. This CDR3 region has 11 residues. The CDR3 spells CASSEELSSTF. In DNA, the CDR3 is TGTGCCAGCTCCGAGGAACTATCTAGCACCTTC.

This clonotype was observed many times. The genes are TRBV12-3 or TRBV12-4 and TRBJ1-5; 8 bases map to TRBD1. This CDR3 region has 15 residues. J was trimmed by 6 bases and V by 4 bases; bases with no gene match: 8. The CDR3 protein is CASSSGQGLRQPQHF. The CDR3 DNA reads TGTGCCAGCAGTTCTGGACAGGGTCTTCGTCAGCCCCAGCATTTT.

The CDR3 sequence is CASSSSSNHNEQFF. The CDR3 DNA follows: TGTGCCAGCAGCTCATCTAGCAACCACAATGAGCAGTTCTTC. The chain combines TRBV11-3 with TRBJ2-1; possible D gene TRBD2, 5 bases. Trimming shortened V by 4 bases and J by 5 bases, and 12 bases separated the two germline ends. Germline V CDR1 and CDR2: SGHNT, YENEEA. The CDR3 is 14 residues long.

The chain combines TRBV5-1 with TRBJ1-5, with a possible D match to TRBD1 (5 bases). CDR1 SGHRS and CDR2 YFSETQ come from the germline V gene. The CDR3 contains 13 residues. V gave up 0 bases and J gave up 8 bases, with 9 bases separating them. CDR3 sequence reads: CASSLAGMEPQHF. The CDR3, as DNA: TGCGCCAGCAGCTTGGCAGGGATGGAGCCCCAGCATTTT.

Concerning this clonotype: Germline and junction disagree at one end, which may indicate a read error. The chain has TRBV29-1 and TRBJ2-1; perhaps TRBD2 as D (5 bases). CDR1 and CDR2 from the germline V gene are SQVTM and ANQGSEA. The CDR3 runs 18 residues. The DNA of the CDR3 is TGCAACGTTGAATTGGCTAGCATTTTTCAGAGCTCCTACAATGAGCAGTTCTTC. This translates into CNVELASIFQSSYNEQFF.

With respect to this clonotype: One end of the junction fails to match germline, which may point to a read error. This chain joins TRBV11-3 and TRBJ2-3; D is unresolved. Per germline, CDR1 SGHNT and CDR2 YENEEA. The CDR3 is 14 amino acids. DNA for the CDR3: TGTTCCAGCAGCTATAGCTGGAAGCCAGATACGCAGTATTTT. This encodes CSSSYSWKPDTQYF.

This clonotype was observed many times. V gene TRBV6-6 combines with J gene TRBJ2-7; 7 nucleotides line up with TRBD2. Germline V gene data show CDR1 as MNHNY and CDR2 as SVGAGI (reference sequence). V shed 4 bases and J 6 bases; nucleotides not matched to a gene: 15. The CDR3 has 16 amino acids. CDR3 protein: CASSSTGDYTIPEQYF. The CDR3 nucleotides are TGTGCCAGCAGTTCCACTGGGGACTACACGATACCCGAGCAGTACTTC.

This clonotype was observed many times. This rearrangement joins TRBV6-2 or TRBV6-3 to TRBJ2-5, with 7 bases that match TRBD2. Germline CDR1 is MNHEY and CDR2 is SVGEGT. The junction had 7 bases not matched to a gene; V was cut back by 1 base and J by 5 bases. The CDR3 has 15 amino acids. The CDR3 loop is CASSYLSGASETQYF. The CDR3 DNA reads TGTGCCAGCAGTTACTTGAGCGGGGCCTCGGAGACCCAGTACTTC.

The chain combines TRBV24-1 with TRBJ2-2, with 8 bases lining up with TRBD1. V shed 4 bases and J 6 bases; nucleotides not matched to a gene: 15. Germline lookup yields CDR1 KGHDR and CDR2 SFDVKD. The CDR3 loop spans 18 amino acids. CDR3 in amino acids: CATSESTGQGRDSGELFF. The CDR3 coding sequence is TGTGCCACCAGTGAGTCCACAGGACAGGGTCGCGATTCCGGGGAGCTGTTTTTT.

For this clonotype: Being one base from a much bigger clone, this may be a read error. The rearrangement joins TRBV4-3 to TRBJ2-5, with 8 bases matching TRBD1. The V gene's germline CDR1 is LGHNA and CDR2 YSLEER. CDR3 size: 17 residues. The CDR3 loop reads CASGQGRGRLGVETQYF. The DNA of the CDR3 is TGCGCCAGCGGCCAAGGCAGGGGGCGCTTAGGGGTAGAGACCCAGTACTTC.

On this clonotype itself: At one boundary the junction diverges from the germline segment, which might be a read error. The CDR3 is CARSQDLSSGQPQHF. CDR3 bases: TGCGCCAGGAGCCAAGATCTCTCGAGCGGCCAGCCCCAGCATTTT. The chain recombines TRBV4-3 with TRBJ1-5; D is unresolved. Germline V lookup: CDR1 LGHNA, CDR2 YSLEER. CDR3 length: 15 residues.

A note on this clonotype: This may arise from a read error, as a much more abundant clone is one base away. V gene TRBV6-5 combines with J gene TRBJ2-2, with D uncertain. The CDR3 runs 16 residues. Germline V gene lookup returns CDR1 MNHEY and CDR2 SVGAGI. The DNA for the CDR3 is TGTGCCAGCAGTTACTCCCGACGGTTGAACACCTGGGAGCTGTTTTTT. This translates into CASSYSRRLNTWELFF.

The chain has TRBV6-2 or TRBV6-3 and TRBJ1-2, with D possibly being TRBD1 (6 bases). V shed 8 bases and J shed 2 bases, with 15 bases lying between them. The CDR3 has 14 amino acids. Germline V gene data show CDR1 as MNHEY and CDR2 as SVGEGT. The CDR3 DNA reads TGTGCCAGCTGCTGTTCAGGACAGAACTATGGCTACACCTTC. This translates into CASCCSGQNYGYTF.

CDR3 nucleotide sequence: TGTGCCAGCAGCCCTAGCGGGAATAAGTACAATGAGCAGTTCTTC. It codes for CASSPSGNKYNEQFF. The chain couples TRBV5-4 to TRBJ2-1, with 9 bases fitting TRBD2. Trimming at V came to 4 bases and at J to 4 bases, leaving 6 bases not matched to a gene. The germline V gene has CDR1 SGHNT and CDR2 YYREEE (reference sequence). The CDR3 is 15 residues long.

Concerning this clonotype itself: Germline and junction disagree at one end, which may indicate a read error. The rearrangement links TRBV5-6 to TRBJ2-5; no clear D gene. This CDR3 spans 13 amino acids. The germline V gene encodes CDR1 SGHDT and CDR2 YYEEEE. The CDR3 nucleotides are TGTGCCAGCGGCTTGGAGCCACAAGAGACCCAGTACTTC. It yields the protein CASGLEPQETQYF.

This clonotype was recorded a few times. In nucleotides, the CDR3 is TGTGCCAGCAGCGCAGGGCGTACCACTGAAGCTTTCTTT. The encoded protein is CASSAGRTTEAFF. The chain carries TRBV6-1 and TRBJ1-1, with D possibly matching TRBD1 (5 bases). CDR1 MNHNS and CDR2 SASEGT come from the germline V gene. The CDR3 sequence is 13 residues long. Between the trimmed V and J ends, which lost 6 bases and 4 bases, there was a span of 12 bases.

The sample holds a few counts of this clonotype. This chain connects TRBV5-4 to TRBJ1-6, with TRBD1 matching over 7 bases. Germline loops: CDR1 SGHNT, CDR2 YYREEE (reference sequence). The CDR3 covers 14 residues. As DNA, the CDR3 is TGTGCTACCGACTTGGACAGGCAAAATTCACCCCTCCACTTT. As protein: CATDLDRQNSPLHF.

The table lists this clonotype with many counts. V gene TRBV6-1 combines with J gene TRBJ2-7, with 8 bases identical to TRBD1. Germline V CDR1 and CDR2: MNHNS, SASEGT. J was trimmed by 6 bases and V by 2 bases; bases with no gene match: 6. The CDR3 has 14 residues. The CDR3 region is CASSEPGQGGEQYF. In nucleotides, the CDR3 is TGTGCCAGCAGTGAACCCGGACAGGGCGGCGAGCAGTACTTC.